Listed below are T cell receptor beta chains from one sample, sequenced in a study of blood T cell repertoires in COVID-19. Method: immunoSEQ multiplex PCR; TCRdb's copy keeps in-frame clones and lacks some. The repertoire holds over 200,000 clones, with approximately 89% as singletons. Material: PBMCs or T cells enriched from blood (not recorded which). These receptors were obtained from a woman in her twenties or thirties who had been exposed to COVID-19. CDR3s include the opening cysteine and the closing phenylalanine or tryptophan. D genes are given only for firm matches. Clone size is not always given. Where it is, it says once, few, many or a class for expanded clones.

j_call clone_size v_call d_call cdr3_nt cdr3_aa
TRBJ2-1 - TRBV9 TRBD2 TGTGCCAGCAGCGTAGATAGCGGGGGGAACAATGAGCAGTTCTTC CASSVDSGGNNEQFF
TRBJ2-5 - TRBV4-1 TRBD2 TGCGCCAGCAGCCAAGATCTAGCGGGGGGCCAAGAGACCCAGTACTTC CASSQDLAGGQETQYF
TRBJ2-6 - TRBV28 - TGTGCCAGCAGTCAGGGACTCCTCCTCTCTGGGGCCAACGTCCTGACTTTC CASSQGLLLSGANVLTF
TRBJ2-2 - TRBV4-1 TRBD2 TGCGCCAGCAGCCAACTCCCCTTAGCGGGATTGAACACCGGGGAGCTGTTTTTT CASSQLPLAGLNTGELFF
TRBJ2-3 - TRBV13 - TGTGCCAGCAGCAGTAGCGGTCCGAGCACAGATACGCAGTATTTT CASSSSGPSTDTQYF
TRBJ1-5 - TRBV10-3 - TGTGCCATCAGTGAACGGGGGAATCAGCCCCAGCATTTT CAISERGNQPQHF
TRBJ2-3 - TRBV6-1 TRBD1 TGTGCCAGCAGTGAAGCAGAGTTGGTACAGGGGGTTGATTCAGATACGCAGTATTTT CASSEAELVQGVDSDTQYF
TRBJ1-1 - TRBV30 TRBD1 TGTGCCTTCTGGACAGGTTATTCAGCTTTCTTT CAFWTGYSAFF
TRBJ1-5 - TRBV3-1/TRBV3-2 - TGTGCCAGCAGCCAAGTCGCAGAGGTTCAGCCCCAGCATTTT CASSQVAEVQPQHF
TRBJ2-1 - TRBV7-9 TRBD2 TGTGCCAGCAGCCCGCGGGGGGGAGGCTCGGGCCAGGAGCAGTTCTTC CASSPRGGGSGQEQFF
TRBJ2-1 - TRBV2 TRBD2 TGTGCCAGCAGTGAGACTAGCGGGAGGGCCAATAATGAGCAGTTCTTC CASSETSGRANNEQFF
TRBJ2-1 - TRBV6-5 TRBD2 TGTGCCAGCAGTAAGGGGACTAGCGGATACAATGAGCAGTTCTTC CASSKGTSGYNEQFF
TRBJ1-2 - TRBV15 TRBD1 TGTGCCACCAGCGGGGACAGGGGGCTGGGTGGCTACACCTTC CATSGDRGLGGYTF
TRBJ1-1 - TRBV30 - TGTGCCTGCACCCCAGGTGGGCCCACTGAAGCTTTCTTT CACTPGGPTEAFF
TRBJ2-3 - TRBV6-5 - TGTGCCAGCAGTTACTCGAAAGCCCAACATACGCAGTATTTT CASSYSKAQHTQYF
TRBJ2-3 - TRBV10-3 TRBD2 TGTGCCATCAGTGAATCCCTCGGACTAGCGGGACGCACAGATACGCAGTATTTT CAISESLGLAGRTDTQYF
TRBJ2-2 few TRBV10-3 TRBD2 TGTGCCATCAGTGGTTCTCTAGCGGGAAGGACCGGGGAGCTGTTTTTT CAISGSLAGRTGELFF
TRBJ1-6 - TRBV4-2 - TGTGCCAGCAGCCAAGGATCCGGACAGAATAATTCACCCCTCCACTTT CASSQGSGQNNSPLHF